Each of the 8 T cell receptor beta chains below was sequenced from the same sample in a study of lymphopenia after photon versus proton radiotherapy. The assay was immunoSEQ multiplex PCR, and TCRdb's table has in-frame clones only and misses some. The sample yields 35,000 to 50,000 clones, roughly nine tenths seen once. The sample was peripheral blood, taken from a patient treated with photon-based radiotherapy. The origin of the receptors is a man in his 60s with cholangiocarcinoma.

The chain employs TRBV5-1 and TRBJ2-1, with 8 bases aligning to TRBD1. Germline lookup yields CDR1 SGHRS and CDR2 YFSETQ. The J segment lost 8 bases and the V segment lost 2 bases, leaving 0 bases of the junction unmatched. The CDR3 length is 12 residues. In nucleotides, the CDR3 is TGCGCCAGCAGCTTCAGGGGGCATGAGCAGTTCTTC. This translates into CASSFRGHEQFF.

The rearrangement uses TRBV10-3 and TRBJ1-6; the D is unclear. Per the germline V gene, CDR1 is ENHRY and CDR2 is SYGVKD. This CDR3 is 15 amino acids long. V was clipped by 7 bases and J by 10 bases, with 20 bases between them. The CDR3 nucleotides read TGTGCCATCACCAACCTTGCCGGGAGTGGGTCACCCCTCCACTTT. Amino acid sequence: CAITNLAGSGSPLHF.

The V and J genes are TRBV27 and TRBJ1-4; D is ambiguous. The CDR3 has 13 residues. V dropped 2 bases and J dropped 0 bases, with 1 base sitting between them. Germline loops: CDR1 MNHEY, CDR2 SMNVEV (reference sequence). CDR3 residues: CASSLTTNEKLFF. The CDR3 nucleotides are TGTGCCAGCAGTTTAACAACTAATGAAAAACTGTTTTTT.

The chain has TRBV7-3 and TRBJ2-1, with D perhaps matching TRBD2 (5 bases). The V and J ends lost 0 bases and 8 bases respectively, with 11 bases between them. CDR3 length equals 14 residues. Germline V CDR1 and CDR2: SGHTA, FQGTGA. This CDR3 is CASSLTDVGDEQFF. The CDR3 DNA reads as TGTGCCAGCAGCTTAACTGACGTGGGAGATGAGCAGTTCTTC.

The V and J genes are TRBV7-2 and TRBJ2-7; the match to TRBD1 covers 8 bases. Germline trimming cut 4 bases from V and 12 bases from J; bases unmatched to any gene: 17. Germline V gene data show CDR1 as SGHTA and CDR2 as FQGNSA. The CDR3 runs to 15 residues. The CDR3 here is CASSSTTGDIMSPYF. For the CDR3, the DNA is TGTGCCAGCAGCTCAACGACAGGGGATATTATGTCACCGTACTTC.

The chain links TRBV28 to TRBJ2-7, with D perhaps being TRBD1 or TRBD2 (6 bases each). Between the trimmed V and J ends, which lost 5 bases and 5 bases, there was a span of 13 bases. Germline V CDR1 and CDR2: MDHEN, SYDVKM. There are 13 residues in the CDR3. The CDR3 DNA reads TGTGCCAGCAGTAGGGGGGAAACAGACGAGCAGTACTTC. It is translated as CASSRGETDEQYF.

The V call is TRBV28, the J call TRBJ1-2; no clear D. V dropped 8 bases and J dropped 8 bases, with 12 bases sitting between them. This CDR3 has 11 amino acids. The germline V gene encodes CDR1 MDHEN and CDR2 SYDVKM. CDR3 nucleotide sequence: TGTGCCAGCGGGGAGGCGGGGGGCTACACCTTC. Translated, it gives CASGEAGGYTF.

This chain uses TRBV4-1 with TRBJ2-1; 10 bases align to TRBD2. The V gene end was trimmed by 0 bases and the J gene end by 0 bases; junction bases not matched to a gene: 8. The CDR3 spans 19 residues. Germline lookup yields CDR1 MGHRA and CDR2 YSYEKL. The CDR3 is CASSQDRGLAASSYNEQFF. In DNA form, the CDR3 reads TGCGCCAGCAGCCAAGATAGAGGACTAGCGGCTAGCTCCTACAATGAGCAGTTCTTC.